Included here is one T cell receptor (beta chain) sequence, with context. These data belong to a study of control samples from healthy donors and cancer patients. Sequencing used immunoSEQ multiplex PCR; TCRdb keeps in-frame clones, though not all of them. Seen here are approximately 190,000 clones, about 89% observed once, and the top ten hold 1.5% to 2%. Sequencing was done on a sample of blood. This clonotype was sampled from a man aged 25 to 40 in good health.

Here the CDR3 DNA reads TGTGCCAGCAGCCAAGCTAGAGTAACGGCAGGGATGTACTTC. Protein product: CASSQARVTAGMYF. V and J are TRBV14 and TRBJ2-7; weak D call: TRBD1 (5 bases). CDR3 size: 14 residues. The germline CDR1 and CDR2 sequences are SGHDN and FVKESK. Between the trimmed V and J ends, which lost 1 base and 12 bases, there was a span of 19 bases.